This T cell receptor beta chain was captured in a study of cytomegalovirus exposure and HLA in healthy donors. Study outcomes and limitations: The study put 150 to 200 TCR beta chains on its list as cytomegalovirus-associated.

The CDR3 consists of 12 residues. The germline CDR1 and CDR2 sequences are SNHLY and FYNNEI. V dropped 4 bases and J dropped 6 bases, with 10 bases sitting between them. A word on this clone: Its antigen is undetermined.

Clones were read by immunoSEQ multiplex PCR, and TCRdb kept only the in-frame ones, dropping some. The repertoire holds 65,000 to 75,000 clones, 85% to 95% seen once, with under 2% in the top ten. The clonotype originates from a man between 18 and 29 years old in good health and CMV-seropositive. The genes are TRBV2 and TRBJ2-7; the D gene is possibly TRBD2 (6 bases). Input material: PBMCs. For the CDR3, the DNA is TGTGCCAGCAGTGGGGACTCCGCCGAGCAGTACTTC. It translates to CASSGDSAEQYF.